This T cell receptor (beta chain) came from a study of cytomegalovirus exposure and HLA in healthy donors (dated by TCRdb to 2017 to 2019). Looking at the study overall: An earlier analysis of roughly 500 of the donors reported 276 Gb of sequence data and 117 million unique TCR beta sequences obtained from about 179 million T cells. In a later analysis, previously published TCR beta repertoires from 666 donors were re-analyzed and high-resolution HLA genotyping was added so that TCR occurrence patterns could be studied. Across 398 genotyped donors of the cohort, an average of about 240,000 unique TCR beta nucleotide sequences per donor were sequenced, and approximately 17% of those sequences were non-productive. The later analysis used no new phenotypic data to find candidate immune exposures, relying instead on TCR beta sequences and their occurrence across donors. The T cell repertoires of some 670 subjects were profiled by immunosequencing and related to cytomegalovirus serostatus. Every discovery cohort repertoire had been produced on one sequencing platform. The study was designed to test whether signatures of past pathogen exposure could be identified by cataloging public T cell receptors. Typing coverage varied by locus: roughly 620-640 donors for A, B, C, DRB1 and DQB1; roughly 560 for DQA1; over 600 for DPA1; around 450 for DPB1. To decide whether each TCR beta V gene segment behaved as functional or pseudogenic, an earlier analysis of over 500 of the donors relied on high-throughput TCR beta sequencing. Genome-wide SNP genotypes for about 65% of the roughly 700 donors were used in a later genetic analysis, which treated that subset as a discovery cohort. To predict cytomegalovirus infection status, the study brought together high-throughput TCR immunosequencing, statistical association of individual TCRs with disease status, and machine learning. Four or five DR-DQ haplotypes were handled as single units for association and clustering because linkage in the cohort was strong. HLA typing included class I and class II loci at four-digit resolution. Donor age, sex, ethnicity and CMV serostatus were collected together with the repertoire data. Roughly 300 gigabases of sequencing data and 91 million or so unique TCR sequences made up an early release that covered 640 HLA-typed donors. In addition to the first cohort of approximately 670 subjects, a separate validation cohort of under 150 different subjects was used. The genetic ancestry cluster associated with self-reported Caucasian donors included approximately 85% of the 398 genotyped donors. Overall results and qualifications from the work: When HLA alleles, especially DR and DQ, strongly co-occurred, attributing TCR associations to individual alleles was difficult. In vitro tests confirmed that three of the cytomegalovirus-associated TCR beta chains recognize cytomegalovirus antigens. In a later analysis, HLA-associated TCR beta chains were found to be more clonally expanded and to have lower generation probabilities than equally common non-associated chains. In the study, some 180 TCR beta chains were listed as associated with cytomegalovirus. The presence/absence analyses assumed that sequencing depth was roughly uniform across donors, and that assumption may not be true. A further reported finding was that TCR beta sequences accurately predicted the HLA-A and HLA-B alleles for most subjects in the first cohort. According to the authors, the approach could potentially be generalized to other disease states and immunological phenotypes. According to a later analysis, most CMV-associated TCR beta chains appeared to be HLA-restricted, and the HLA associations seemed to be driven largely by CMV exposure. While some public TCRs were present in many individuals, most TCR sequences turned up only very rarely across donors. The earlier analysis of 450 to 700 of the donors excluded some 16 rarely observed V segments, including chromosome 9 orphons, because counts were too low. Correlated functional status among segregating V segments might be attributable to linkage disequilibrium, but an unknown experimental factor could not be ruled out. In this cohort, only TCR beta chains were sequenced, and detectable features were limited by the absence of alpha or paired-chain data. In a later genetic analysis, a missense DCLRE1C variant was associated with V-gene and J-gene trimming of TCR beta chains, and the association was replicated in an independent cohort. Specific HLA alleles were associated with more than 15,000 TCR beta sequences at a false discovery rate of 0.05 in a later analysis. According to a later genetic analysis, donors in an Asian-associated ancestry cluster had fewer N-insertions in productive TCRs than the approximately 650-donor mean. In a later analysis, the rate of TCR association differed among HLA loci, with DRB1 alleles having the most associated TCRs and HLA-C alleles having the fewest. HLA typing was unavailable for some donors at each locus, so association tests used only the typed subset. In an earlier analysis of 500 to 650 of the donors, most TCR beta V segments appeared in productive rearrangements about 87% or about 30% of the time, broadly matching IMGT annotations. The only immune exposure information available for the cohort was CMV serostatus. In both the original and validation cohorts, the classifier was reported to diagnose cytomegalovirus status with high specificity and sensitivity. A later analysis reported that several top co-occurrence clusters appeared linked to parvovirus B19, influenza, CMV and Epstein-Barr virus. The sequencing pipeline was judged likely to have produced a cluster of highly shared sequence variants as a technical artifact. Some IMGT-functional V segments, including TRBV6-2 and TRBV6-3, could not be told apart with the 87-base-pair reads, so those segments were excluded.

The cohort consisted of some 670 healthy bone marrow donors. All cohort members were sampled while nominally healthy, although unrecorded immune exposures were likely present. The donor tested CMV seronegative, placing the donor among the roughly 340 seronegative members of the cohort. Each donor provided a peripheral blood sample, and peripheral blood mononuclear cells were used for TCR beta sequencing. Genomic DNA was extracted from the blood cell samples with the Qiagen DNeasy Blood Extraction Kit. From cysteine to phenylalanine, the CDR3 is 15 amino acids long. The entry retains the CDR3 DNA only, 45 bases that are in frame from base 1. From a lookup of the germline V gene, CDR1 and CDR2 are ENHRY and SYGVKD. V loses 4 bases of germline sequence and J loses 1 base, and the interval between the two ends is 11 bases. Library prep was done by the immunoSEQ multiplex PCR assay. For the multiplex PCR, a mixture combining 60 forward primers for TCR Vbeta segments and 13 reverse primers for TCR Jbeta segments was used. The CDR3 region of rearranged TCR beta genes was amplified from genomic DNA with a multiplex PCR assay. The amplified TCR beta libraries were sequenced on the Illumina HiSeq System as 87-base-pair reads. The study's processing was this. A later analysis counted about 76 million unique TCR beta chains across the 550 to 800 repertoires, and around 9.9 million of these chains were shared by at least two donors. A nearest-neighbor algorithm error-corrected the raw reads and collapsed the reads into unique sequences, merging closely related sequences to remove PCR and sequencing errors. V, D and J gene segments were assigned by aligning CDR3 sequences to IMGT reference sequences. For a sequence to be retained, a match of at least six nucleotides to both a V gene segment and a J gene segment was required. A rearrangement counted as productive if the CDR3 had no stop codons and remained in frame with V and J, and every other rearrangement counted as non-productive. Following IMGT convention, CDR3 was defined as the stretch from the second conserved V-encoded cysteine to the conserved J-encoded phenylalanine. The earlier analysis of about 590 of the donors excluded sequences that lacked an unambiguous match to a single V gene segment. An earlier analysis of about 600 of the donors called V segments functional above 56.7% productive rearrangements and segregating when the between-donor standard deviation exceeded 5%. A statistical classification framework was developed to diagnose cytomegalovirus status using the catalog of TCR beta chain sequences. V and J gene assignment, in a later analysis, came from comparing TCR nucleotide sequences with IMGT/GENE-DB human TR gene sequences. In a later analysis, CDR3 sequences and most-parsimonious VDJ recombination scenarios were assigned using the TCRdist pipeline. In a later analysis, every TCR beta chain was defined by the combination of its CDR3 amino acid sequence and its V-gene family, and reads without a unique V-gene family were dropped. To address suspected cross-contamination and a sequencing artifact, a later analysis removed some 620 highly shared, low-generation-probability nucleotide sequences. In a later analysis, a clonal expansion index was calculated for each public chain from normalized within-repertoire ranks of inferred template counts. A later analysis computed generation probabilities with a VDJ recombination model fitted to out-of-frame rearrangements, and checked the results against IGoR. A later analysis scored TCR-TCR, TCR-HLA and TCR-CMV co-occurrence with hypergeometric tests, applying a repertoire-size bias correction to TCR pairs. To estimate false discovery rates, a later analysis permuted the HLA or CMV assignments 20 times. In a later analysis, co-occurring TCRs were grouped using DBSCAN, and TCRdist sequence similarity was added for clustering within HLA-allele-positive subsets. Repertoires with fewer than 30,000 or more than 120,000 public chains were left out of co-occurrence clustering, as were about 5 repertoires with anomalous nucleotide sharing. Held by TCRdb, this immuneACCESS table contains in-frame sequences only and omits some clones. Under half of the omission traces to an unresolved V gene where checked; the cause of the rest is unknown. V and J calls plus clone size are reproduced from that table; the DNA served to infer D and trimming. This sample gives about 130,000 clones in total; approximately 82% of them show up just once. Jointly, the top ten make up less than 3.5% of the sample.

This clone was counted only a few times. There is no known antigen for this receptor. Base qualities are missing; no much larger clone stands one base away. The chain is encoded by TRBV10-3 joined to TRBJ1-5; TRBD1 is a weak D gene call, 6 bases matching. The clonotype was recovered from a man over 45 in good health and CMV-seronegative. The sample consisted of PBMCs. The sequenced DNA is TGTGCCATCAGTGCTGGGACACCGAGCAATCAGCCCCAGCATTTT. Its translation reads: CAISAGTPSNQPQHF.